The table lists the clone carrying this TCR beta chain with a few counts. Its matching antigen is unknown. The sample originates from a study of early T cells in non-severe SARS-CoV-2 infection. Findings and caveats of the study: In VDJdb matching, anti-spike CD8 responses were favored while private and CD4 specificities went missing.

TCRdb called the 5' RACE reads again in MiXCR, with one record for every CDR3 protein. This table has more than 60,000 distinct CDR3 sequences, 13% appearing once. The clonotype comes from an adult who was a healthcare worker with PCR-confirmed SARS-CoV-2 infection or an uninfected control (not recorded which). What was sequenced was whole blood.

This CDR3 reads CASSLGTGGETEAFF. The DNA for the CDR3 is TGTGCCAGCTCGCTCGGGACAGGGGGCGAAACTGAAGCTTTCTTT. This chain uses TRBV18 with TRBJ1-1, with 12 positions matching TRBD1. The trim removed 6 bases at V and 5 bases at J, leaving 7 bases unmatched. Germline V gene lookup returns CDR1 KGHSH and CDR2 LQKENI. The CDR3 length is 15 residues.